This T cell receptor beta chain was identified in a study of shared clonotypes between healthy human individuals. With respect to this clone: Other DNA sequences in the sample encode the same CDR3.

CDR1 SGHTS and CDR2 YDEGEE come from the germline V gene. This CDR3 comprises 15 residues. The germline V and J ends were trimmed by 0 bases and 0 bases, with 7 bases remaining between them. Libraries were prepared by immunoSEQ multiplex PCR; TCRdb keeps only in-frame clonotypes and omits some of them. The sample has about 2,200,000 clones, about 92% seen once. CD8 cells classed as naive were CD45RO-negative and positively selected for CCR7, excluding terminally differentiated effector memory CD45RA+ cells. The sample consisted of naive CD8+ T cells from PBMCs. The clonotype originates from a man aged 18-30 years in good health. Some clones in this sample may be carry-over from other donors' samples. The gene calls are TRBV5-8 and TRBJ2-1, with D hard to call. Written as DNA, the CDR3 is TGTGCCAGCAGCTTGGGTACAAGCTCCTACAATGAGCAGTTCTTC. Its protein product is CASSLGTSSYNEQFF.